Shown below are 9 T cell receptor beta chains from a single sample sequenced in a study of blood T cell repertoires in COVID-19. Generated by immunoSEQ multiplex PCR, the TCRdb table keeps only in-frame clones and is missing some. Here the sample spans about 150,000 clones, about 87% being singletons. What was sequenced was peripheral blood. The origin of the receptors is a human donor in a cohort sampled during active COVID-19.

This sequence joins TRBV15 and TRBJ2-2; D not certain. Trimming took 0 bases from V and 2 from J, leaving 7 bases between them. CDR3 length: 15 residues. CDR1 is LNHNV and CDR2 is YYDKDF in the germline V gene (reference sequence). The CDR3 region is CATSRELTNTGELFF. In DNA form, the CDR3 reads TGTGCCACCAGCAGAGAACTAACAAACACCGGGGAGCTGTTTTTT.

The chain employs TRBV19 and TRBJ1-6; D perhaps matches TRBD1 (5 bases). Trimming removed 5 bases from V and 9 bases from J, with 14 bases in between. This CDR3 contains 14 residues. Germline assignment: CDR1 LNHDA and CDR2 SQIVND (reference sequence). The CDR3 DNA reads TGTGCCAGTAGTTCCTCCTCCCAGGGTTCACCCCTCCACTTT. This sequence encodes CASSSSSQGSPLHF.

This chain uses TRBV7-3 with TRBJ2-1, with 10 bases matching TRBD2. The CDR3 consists of 16 residues. The J segment lost 10 bases and the V segment lost 2 bases, leaving 11 bases of the junction unmatched. Germline loops: CDR1 SGHTA, CDR2 FQGTGA. The CDR3 here is CASSLQKLAGVQEQFF. CDR3 DNA: TGTGCCAGCAGCTTACAGAAGCTAGCGGGAGTTCAGGAGCAGTTCTTC.

This clone has more than one count but fewer than ten. This chain joins TRBV19 and TRBJ1-3; a possible D gene is TRBD1 (5 bases). Germline V gene lookup returns CDR1 LNHDA and CDR2 SQIVND (reference sequence). The CDR3 contains 15 residues. Trimming took off 1 base at V and 2 bases at J, with 9 bases between the two ends. The CDR3 region is CASSIAGEAGNTIYF. The CDR3, as DNA: TGTGCCAGTAGTATAGCGGGGGAGGCTGGAAACACCATATATTTT.

There are a few counts of this clone. The rearrangement links TRBV12-5 to TRBJ2-7, with D maybe TRBD1 (5 bases). Germline V gene data show CDR1 as LGHNT and CDR2 as FRNRAP. Trimming took off 5 bases at V and 12 bases at J, with 20 bases between the two ends. CDR3 size: 13 residues. CDR3 coding DNA: TGTGCTAGTGGTCTAGACAGCGATTGGAGACTGTACTTC. Translation: CASGLDSDWRLYF.

The chain joins TRBV7-9 to TRBJ2-5; D might be TRBD2 (5 bases). Germline CDR1 SEHNR, CDR2 FQNEAQ (reference sequence). The CDR3 extends over 13 amino acids. V lost 4 bases, J lost 5 bases, and 11 bases lay in between. Here the CDR3 DNA reads TGTGCCAGCAGCTCGGGGATCTCGGAGACCCAGTACTTC. It translates to CASSSGISETQYF.

A single count supports this clone. The chain employs TRBV24-1 and TRBJ1-6; D unclear. The CDR3 length is 12 residues. Germline V gives CDR1 KGHDR, CDR2 SFDVKD. The V end lost 4 bases, the J end lost 8 bases, and 5 bases lay between the germline ends. The chain's CDR3 is CATSDPDSPLHF. The CDR3 DNA follows: TGTGCCACCAGTGACCCGGATTCACCCCTCCACTTT.

The chain couples TRBV5-1 to TRBJ1-2; the match to TRBD1 covers 10 bases. The CDR3 covers 15 residues. Trimming cost V 4 bases and J 3 bases; bases outside gene matches: 6. CDR1 SGHRS and CDR2 YFSETQ come from the germline V gene. The CDR3, as DNA: TGCGCCAGCAGCGAGGACAGGGGGACCTACTATGGCTACACCTTC. Encoded protein: CASSEDRGTYYGYTF. Together with reference TRBV5-1 and TRBJ1-2, the CDR3 gives the full variable domain: KAGVTQTPRYLIKTRGQQVTLSCSPISGHRSVSWYQQTPGQGLQFLFEYFSETQRNKGNFPGRFSGRQFSNSRSEMNVSTLELGDSALYLCASSEDRGTYYGYTFGSGTRLTVV.

V gene TRBV5-1 combines with J gene TRBJ2-1, with 13 positions matching TRBD2. Unmatched junction bases numbered 5, after V lost 4 bases and J lost 7 bases. From germline, CDR1 is SGHRS and CDR2 YFSETQ. The CDR3 runs to 15 residues. The DNA for the CDR3 is TGCGCCAGCAGCAAGGGACTAGCGGGGAATAATGAGCAGTTCTTC. Its translation is CASSKGLAGNNEQFF.